This T cell receptor (beta chain) was captured by sequencing in a study of blood T cells in healthy people across ages. The CDR3 totals 14 residues. The germline gives CDR1 KGHDR, CDR2 SFDVKD. J gave up 8 bases and V 0 bases, and 3 bases lay outside the gene matches. Sample-barcoded 5' priming and a J-beta primer mix drove a second PCR of about 6 to 12 cycles. One entry per CDR3 protein, called by TCRdb with MiXCR from the 5' RACE reads. The data hold around 1.7 million distinct CDR3 sequences, with roughly 27% observed a single time. The V gene is TRBV24-1, the J gene TRBJ2-1; TRBD1 agrees at 7 bases. The material sequenced was blood. This TCR came from a woman in her 30s in good health. The CDR3 bases are TGTGCCACCAGTGATTTGTACAGGGGCGATGAGCAGTTCTTC. Its protein is CATSDLYRGDEQFF.